This T cell receptor beta chain was sequenced for a study of blood T cells in healthy people across ages. Caucasian, healthy and from Russia, the donors were aged between about 6 and 100. The germline V and J ends were trimmed by 4 bases and 8 bases, with 19 bases remaining between them. The CDR3 consists of 15 residues. Germline V gives CDR1 LGHDT, CDR2 YNNKEL (reference sequence). Primed by a sample-barcoded 5' primer and a J-beta primer mix, a second PCR proceeded for roughly 6 to 12 cycles. TCRdb independently ran MiXCR on the 5' RACE reads; one entry per CDR3 protein. The table shows 800,000 or so distinct CDR3 sequences, with 62% occurring only once.

Sequencing input: blood. This chain connects TRBV3-1 to TRBJ2-3, with D unclear. The TCR was taken from a man aged 30-40 years in good health. The CDR3 region has the DNA TGTGCCAGCAGCCCGCAGCCGGGTAGGTTAGGTACGCAGTATTTT. Protein: CASSPQPGRLGTQYF.